This T cell receptor beta chain was obtained from a study of T cell responses to AZD1222 COVID-19 vaccine. The assay was immunoSEQ multiplex PCR, and TCRdb's table has in-frame clones only and misses some. Found here are more than 80,000 clones, around 91% of them singletons; the top ten hold roughly 2.7%. As concerns this clone: Its antigen is still unknown.

Germline assignment: CDR1 LNHDA and CDR2 SQIVND (reference sequence). Trimming cost V 5 bases and J 3 bases; bases outside gene matches: 2. CDR3 size: 15 residues. Study-wide results and caveats: Donors were largely white British and mainly female; clonal diversity was possibly underestimated.

This clonotype was sampled from an adult who received the AZD1222 COVID-19 vaccine. The material was peripheral blood, obtained 28 days after the second AZD1222 dose. The chain is built from TRBV19 and TRBJ2-7; 15 nucleotides align to TRBD2. The CDR3 sequence: CASSGLAGGYYEQYF. CDR3 nucleotides: TGTGCCAGTAGTGGACTAGCGGGGGGGTACTACGAGCAGTACTTC.